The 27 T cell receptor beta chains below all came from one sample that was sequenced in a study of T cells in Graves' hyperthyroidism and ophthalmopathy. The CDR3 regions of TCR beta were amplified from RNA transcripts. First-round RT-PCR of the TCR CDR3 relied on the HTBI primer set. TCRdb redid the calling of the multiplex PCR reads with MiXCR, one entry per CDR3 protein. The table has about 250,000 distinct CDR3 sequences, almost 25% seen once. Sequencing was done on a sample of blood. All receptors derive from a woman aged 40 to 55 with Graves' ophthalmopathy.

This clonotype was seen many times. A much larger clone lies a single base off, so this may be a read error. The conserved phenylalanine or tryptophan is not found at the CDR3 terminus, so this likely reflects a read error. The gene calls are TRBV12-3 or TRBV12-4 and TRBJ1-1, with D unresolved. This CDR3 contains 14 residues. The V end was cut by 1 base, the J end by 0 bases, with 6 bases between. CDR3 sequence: CASSLGGLNTEAFL. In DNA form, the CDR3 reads TGTGCCAGCAGTTTAGGGGGTCTGAACACTGAAGCTTTCCTT.

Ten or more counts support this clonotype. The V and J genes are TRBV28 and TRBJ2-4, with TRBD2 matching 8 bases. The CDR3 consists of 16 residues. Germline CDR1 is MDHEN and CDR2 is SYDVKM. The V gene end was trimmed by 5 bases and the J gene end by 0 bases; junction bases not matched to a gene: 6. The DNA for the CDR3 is TGTGCCAGCAGTCGTAGCGGGACCCTAGCCAAAAACATTCAGTACTTC. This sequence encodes CASSRSGTLAKNIQYF.

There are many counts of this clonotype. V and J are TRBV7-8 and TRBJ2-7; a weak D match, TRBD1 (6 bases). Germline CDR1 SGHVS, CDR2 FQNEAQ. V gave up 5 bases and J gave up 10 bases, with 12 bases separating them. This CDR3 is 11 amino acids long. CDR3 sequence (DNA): TGTGCCAGCAGCCCTAGACAGGAACAGTACTTC. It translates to CASSPRQEQYF. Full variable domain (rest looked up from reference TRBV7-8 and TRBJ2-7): GAGVSQSPRYKVAKRGQDVALRCDPISGHVSLFWYQQALGQGPEFLTYFQNEAQLDKSGLPSDRFFAERPEGSVSTLKIQRTQQEDSAVYLCASSPRQEQYFGPGTRLTVT.

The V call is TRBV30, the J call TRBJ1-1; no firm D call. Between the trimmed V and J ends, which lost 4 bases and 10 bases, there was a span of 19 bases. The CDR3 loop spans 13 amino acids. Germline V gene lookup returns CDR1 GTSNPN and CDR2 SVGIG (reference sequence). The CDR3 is CAWTLTVVGRAFF. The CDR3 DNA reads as TGTGCCTGGACCTTGACCGTAGTAGGCAGAGCTTTCTTT.

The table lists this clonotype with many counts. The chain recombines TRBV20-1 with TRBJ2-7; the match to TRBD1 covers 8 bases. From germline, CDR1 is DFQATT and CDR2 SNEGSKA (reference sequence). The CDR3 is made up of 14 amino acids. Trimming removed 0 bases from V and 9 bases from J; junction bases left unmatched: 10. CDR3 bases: TGCAGTGCTAGAGATTCGGGACAGGTCTTCGGGCAGTACTTC. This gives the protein CSARDSGQVFGQYF.

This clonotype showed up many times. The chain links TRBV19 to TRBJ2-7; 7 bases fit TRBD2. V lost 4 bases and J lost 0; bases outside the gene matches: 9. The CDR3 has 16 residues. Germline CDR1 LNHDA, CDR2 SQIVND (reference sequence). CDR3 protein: CASSTPGTNPSYEQYF. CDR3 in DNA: TGTGCCAGTAGTACTCCCGGGACTAACCCCTCCTACGAGCAGTACTTC.

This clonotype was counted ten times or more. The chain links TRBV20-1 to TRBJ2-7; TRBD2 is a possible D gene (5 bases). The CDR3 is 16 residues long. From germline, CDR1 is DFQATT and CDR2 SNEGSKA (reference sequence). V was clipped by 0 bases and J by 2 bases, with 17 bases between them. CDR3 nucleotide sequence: TGCAGTGCTAGAGATCTCCTTCTTAGCGATACCTACGAGCAGTACTTC. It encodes CSARDLLLSDTYEQYF.

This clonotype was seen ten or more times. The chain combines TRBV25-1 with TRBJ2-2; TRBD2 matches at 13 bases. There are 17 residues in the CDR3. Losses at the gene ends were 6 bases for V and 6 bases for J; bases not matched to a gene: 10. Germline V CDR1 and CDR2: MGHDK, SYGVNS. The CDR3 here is CASRWTSGSPGPGELFF. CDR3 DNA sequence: TGTGCCAGCAGATGGACTAGCGGGAGCCCGGGACCCGGGGAGCTGTTTTTT. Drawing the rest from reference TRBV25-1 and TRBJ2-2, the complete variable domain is EADIYQTPRYLVIGTGKKITLECSQTMGHDKMYWYQQDPGMELHLIHYSYGVNSTEKGDLSSESTVSRIRTEHFPLTLESARPSHTSQYLCASRWTSGSPGPGELFFGEGSRLTVL.

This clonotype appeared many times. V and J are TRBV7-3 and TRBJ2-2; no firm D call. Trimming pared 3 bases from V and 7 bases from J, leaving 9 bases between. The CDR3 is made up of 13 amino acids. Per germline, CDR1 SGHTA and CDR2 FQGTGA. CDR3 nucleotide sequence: TGTGCCAGCAGCTTCCTCGTGGGCGGGGAGCTGTTTTTT. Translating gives CASSFLVGGELFF.

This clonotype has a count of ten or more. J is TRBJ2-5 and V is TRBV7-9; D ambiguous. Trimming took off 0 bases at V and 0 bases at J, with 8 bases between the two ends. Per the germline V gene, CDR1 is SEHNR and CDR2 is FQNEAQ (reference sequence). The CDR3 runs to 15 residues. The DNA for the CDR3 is TGTGCCAGCAGCTTAGCAGGTTTTAACCAAGAGACCCAGTACTTC. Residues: CASSLAGFNQETQYF. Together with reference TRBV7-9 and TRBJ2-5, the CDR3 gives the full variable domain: DTGVSQNPRHKITKRGQNVTFRCDPISEHNRLYWYRQTLGQGPEFLTYFQNEAQLEKSRLLSDRFSAERPKGSFSTLEIQRTEQGDSAMYLCASSLAGFNQETQYFGPGTRLLVL.

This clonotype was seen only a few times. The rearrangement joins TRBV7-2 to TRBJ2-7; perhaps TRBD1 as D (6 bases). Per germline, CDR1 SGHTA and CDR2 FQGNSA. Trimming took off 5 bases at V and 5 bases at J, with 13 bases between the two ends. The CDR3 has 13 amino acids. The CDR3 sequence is CASSIQQGNEQYF. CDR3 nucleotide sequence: TGTGCCAGCAGCATACAACAGGGAAACGAGCAGTACTTC.

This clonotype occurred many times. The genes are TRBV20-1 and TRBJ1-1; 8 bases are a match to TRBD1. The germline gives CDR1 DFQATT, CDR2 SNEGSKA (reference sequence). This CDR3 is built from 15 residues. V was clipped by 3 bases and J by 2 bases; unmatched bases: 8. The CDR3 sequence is CSASFRGLINTEAFF. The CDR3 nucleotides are TGCAGTGCTAGTTTCAGGGGGCTCATTAACACTGAAGCTTTCTTT.

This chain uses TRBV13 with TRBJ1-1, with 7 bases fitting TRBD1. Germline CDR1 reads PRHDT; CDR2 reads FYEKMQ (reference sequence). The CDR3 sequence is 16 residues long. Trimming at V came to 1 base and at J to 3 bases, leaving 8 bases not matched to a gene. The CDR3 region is CASSLEKQGRDTEAFF. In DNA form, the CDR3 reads TGTGCCAGCAGCTTAGAGAAACAGGGGAGGGACACTGAAGCTTTCTTT. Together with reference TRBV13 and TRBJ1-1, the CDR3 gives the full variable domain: AAGVIQSPRHLIKEKRETATLKCYPIPRHDTVYWYQQGPGQDPQFLISFYEKMQSDKGSIPDRFSAQQFSDYHSELNMSSLELGDSALYFCASSLEKQGRDTEAFFGQGTRLTVV.

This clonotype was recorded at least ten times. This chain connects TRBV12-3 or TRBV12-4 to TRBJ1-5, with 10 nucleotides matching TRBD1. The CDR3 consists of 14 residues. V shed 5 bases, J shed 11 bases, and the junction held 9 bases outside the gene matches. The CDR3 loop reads CASSQGTGARSQHF. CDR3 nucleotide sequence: TGTGCCAGCAGTCAAGGGACAGGGGCGAGGTCCCAGCATTTT.

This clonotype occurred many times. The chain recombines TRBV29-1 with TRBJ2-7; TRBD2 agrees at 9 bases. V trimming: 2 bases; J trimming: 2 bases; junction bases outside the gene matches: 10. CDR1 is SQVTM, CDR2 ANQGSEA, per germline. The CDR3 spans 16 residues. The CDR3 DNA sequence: TGCAGCGTTGAACGGCGGCTAGCGGGGCCCCCCTACGAGCAGTACTTC. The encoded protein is CSVERRLAGPPYEQYF.

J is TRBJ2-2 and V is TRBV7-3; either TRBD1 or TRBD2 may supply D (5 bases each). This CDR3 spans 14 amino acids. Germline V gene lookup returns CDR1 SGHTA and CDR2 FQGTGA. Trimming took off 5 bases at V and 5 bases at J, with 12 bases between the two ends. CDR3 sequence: CASSPNGGTGELFF. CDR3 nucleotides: TGTGCCAGCAGCCCCAATGGGGGAACCGGGGAGCTGTTTTTT.

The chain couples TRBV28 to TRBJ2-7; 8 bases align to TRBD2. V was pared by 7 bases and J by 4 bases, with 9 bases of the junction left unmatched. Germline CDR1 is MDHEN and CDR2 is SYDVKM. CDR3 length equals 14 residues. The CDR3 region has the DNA TGTGCCAGCACCAAGGGAGGCGGGAGGTACGAGCAGTACTTC. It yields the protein CASTKGGGRYEQYF.

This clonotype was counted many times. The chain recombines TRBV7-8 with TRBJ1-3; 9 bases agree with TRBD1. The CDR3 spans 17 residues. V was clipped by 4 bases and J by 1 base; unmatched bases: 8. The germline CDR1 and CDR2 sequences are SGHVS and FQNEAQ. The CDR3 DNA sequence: TGTGCCAGCAGCTCCTGGGACAGGGTTGATTCTGGAAACACCATATATTTT. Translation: CASSSWDRVDSGNTIYF.

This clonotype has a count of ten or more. Written as DNA, the CDR3 is TGTGCCAGCAGCCCCCAGTTCTGGGGGGCCAACGTCCTGACTTTC. It specifies CASSPQFWGANVLTF. The V call is TRBV11-3, the J call TRBJ2-6; the D is unclear. Trimming pared 5 bases from V and 4 bases from J, leaving 12 bases between. The CDR3 extends over 15 amino acids. Germline CDR1 and CDR2: SGHNT and YENEEA.

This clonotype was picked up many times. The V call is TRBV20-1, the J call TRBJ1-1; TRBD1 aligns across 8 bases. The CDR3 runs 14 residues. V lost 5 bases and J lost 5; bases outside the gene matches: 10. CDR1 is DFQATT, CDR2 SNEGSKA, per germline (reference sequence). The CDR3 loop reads CSAPRGQGWTEAFF. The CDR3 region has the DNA TGCAGTGCTCCCCGTGGACAGGGATGGACTGAAGCTTTCTTT.

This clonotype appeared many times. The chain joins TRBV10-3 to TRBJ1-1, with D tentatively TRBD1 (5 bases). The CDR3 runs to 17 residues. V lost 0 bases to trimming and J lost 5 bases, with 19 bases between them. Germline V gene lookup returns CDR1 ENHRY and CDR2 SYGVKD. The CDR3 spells CAISESSRGAGGTEAFF. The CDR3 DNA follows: TGTGCCATCAGTGAGTCTTCGCGAGGGGCCGGAGGAACTGAAGCTTTCTTT.

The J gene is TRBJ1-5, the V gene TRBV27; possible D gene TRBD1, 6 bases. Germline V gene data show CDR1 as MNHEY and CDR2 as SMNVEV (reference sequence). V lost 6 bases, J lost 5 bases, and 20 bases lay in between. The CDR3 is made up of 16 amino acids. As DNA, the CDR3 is TGTGCCAGCAGAACAACCAAAAAGGGGGACTATCAGCCCCAGCATTTT. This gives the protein CASRTTKKGDYQPQHF.

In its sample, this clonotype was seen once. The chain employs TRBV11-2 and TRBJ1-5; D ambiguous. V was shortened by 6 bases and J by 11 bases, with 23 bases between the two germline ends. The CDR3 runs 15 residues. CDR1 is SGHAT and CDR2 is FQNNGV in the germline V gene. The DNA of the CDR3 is TGTGCCAGCAGTTACTCACTCGGGTCTCAATGGGCCCAGCATTTT. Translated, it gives CASSYSLGSQWAQHF.

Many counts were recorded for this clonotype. DNA of the CDR3: TGTGCCACCAGTCTCTCGGGAGCTAACTATGGCTACACCTTC. It codes for CATSLSGANYGYTF. The chain has TRBV24-1 and TRBJ1-2, with D hard to call. The CDR3 runs 14 residues. Germline V lookup: CDR1 KGHDR, CDR2 SFDVKD. The germline V and J ends were trimmed by 6 bases and 0 bases, with 10 bases remaining between them.

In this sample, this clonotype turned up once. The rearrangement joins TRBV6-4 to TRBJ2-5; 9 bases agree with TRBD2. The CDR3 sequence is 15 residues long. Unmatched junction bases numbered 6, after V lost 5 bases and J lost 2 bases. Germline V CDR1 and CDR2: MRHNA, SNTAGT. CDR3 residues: CASSYRLAEQETQYF. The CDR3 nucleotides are TGTGCCAGCAGTTACAGACTAGCGGAGCAAGAGACCCAGTACTTC.

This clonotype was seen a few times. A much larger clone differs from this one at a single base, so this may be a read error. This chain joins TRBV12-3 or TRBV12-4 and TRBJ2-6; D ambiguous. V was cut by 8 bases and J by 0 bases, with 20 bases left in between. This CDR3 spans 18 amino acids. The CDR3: CASVLHGKPNSGANVLTF. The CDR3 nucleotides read TGTGCCAGCGTCCTCCACGGCAAACCCAACTCTGGGGCCAACGTCCTGACTTTC.

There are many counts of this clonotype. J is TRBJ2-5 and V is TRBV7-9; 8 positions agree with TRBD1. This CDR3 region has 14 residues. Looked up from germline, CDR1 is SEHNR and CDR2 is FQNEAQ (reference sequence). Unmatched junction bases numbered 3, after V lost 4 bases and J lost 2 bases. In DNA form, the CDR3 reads TGTGCCAGCAGCTCCGGGGACAGGCAAGAGACCCAGTACTTC. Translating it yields CASSSGDRQETQYF.